Listed below are T cell receptor beta chains from one sample, sequenced in a study of cytotoxic CD8 clonotypes in ibrutinib-treated CLL. Only in-frame clones appear in the TCRdb table, and some are missing; sequencing was by immunoSEQ multiplex PCR. The table records under 300,000 clones, roughly 76% of them present only once. Material: PBMCs, obtained at disease progression, from a patient treated with ibrutinib. These receptors were collected from a human donor with chronic lymphocytic leukemia. The CDR3 runs from the conserved cysteine through the conserved F or W. The order of the fields is J gene, V gene, CDR3 length, CDR3 protein.

TRBJ2-7	TRBV7-9	14	CASSLRFPPYEQYF
TRBJ2-1	TRBV9	15	CASSVGGRAYNEQFF
TRBJ1-6	TRBV6-6	14	CASSYGQSNSPLHF
TRBJ1-3	TRBV28	15	CASSLWGGAGNTIYF
TRBJ2-7	TRBV5-5	15	CASSLRQTLLRGQYF
TRBJ2-1	TRBV10-3	13	CAILAGAYNEQFF
TRBJ2-2	TRBV7-7	12	CASSLPSGELFF
TRBJ2-5	TRBV29-1	12	CSVGYSQETQYF
TRBJ2-5	TRBV5-4	19	CASSLGFRQGALAGQTQYF
-	TRBV21-1	15	CASIRGTGANYEQYF
TRBJ1-5	TRBV19	14	CASSLGHLNQPQHF
TRBJ1-5	TRBV19	17	CASTTDRSWDSNQPQHF
TRBJ2-3	TRBV4-1	17	CASSQLTLGTETDTQYF
TRBJ2-5	TRBV7-9	15	CASSSWTGTGETQYF
TRBJ2-3	TRBV15	16	CATSIVAGGPGDTQYF
TRBJ2-1	TRBV15	20	CATSRDFRVGLAGVPDEQFF
TRBJ1-2	TRBV4-1	16	CASSLGQGRDNYGYTF
TRBJ2-7	TRBV13	17	CASSLGGRAGGPVEQYF
TRBJ2-3	TRBV7-2	15	CASLPRAVFTDTQYF
TRBJ2-6	TRBV27	15	CASTSSLSGANVLTF
TRBJ2-7	TRBV15	11	CATSRGEGQYF
TRBJ2-3	TRBV9	15	CASSVGGGATDTQYF
TRBJ2-1	TRBV19	14	CASSSSGNYNEQFF
TRBJ1-4	TRBV4-1	16	CASSLGQGPTNEKLFF
TRBJ2-2	TRBV7-9	16	CASSLSGTRKTGELFF